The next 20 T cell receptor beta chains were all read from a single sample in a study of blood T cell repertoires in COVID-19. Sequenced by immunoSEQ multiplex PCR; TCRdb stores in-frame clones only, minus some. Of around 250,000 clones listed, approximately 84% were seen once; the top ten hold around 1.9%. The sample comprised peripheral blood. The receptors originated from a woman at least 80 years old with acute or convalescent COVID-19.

The CDR3 DNA is TGTGCCAGCAAATTCGGGAACACTGAAGCTTTCTTT. It codes for CASKFGNTEAFF. The chain couples TRBV21-1 to TRBJ1-1. TRBV21-1 is marked as a pseudogene. The CDR3 consists of 12 residues.

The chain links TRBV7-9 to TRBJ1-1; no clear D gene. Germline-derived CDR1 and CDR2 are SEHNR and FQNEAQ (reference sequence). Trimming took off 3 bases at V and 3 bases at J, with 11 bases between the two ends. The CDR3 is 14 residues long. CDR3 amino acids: CASSFTAVYTEAFF. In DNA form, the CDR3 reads TGTGCCAGCAGCTTTACAGCGGTGTACACTGAAGCTTTCTTT.

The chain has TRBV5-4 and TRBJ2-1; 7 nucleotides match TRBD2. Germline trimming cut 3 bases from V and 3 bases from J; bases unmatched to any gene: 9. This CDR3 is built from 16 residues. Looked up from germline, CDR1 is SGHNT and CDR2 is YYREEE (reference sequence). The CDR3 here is CASSSGGGGNYNEQFF. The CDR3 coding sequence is TGTGCCAGCAGCTCTGGGGGGGGAGGGAACTACAATGAGCAGTTCTTC.

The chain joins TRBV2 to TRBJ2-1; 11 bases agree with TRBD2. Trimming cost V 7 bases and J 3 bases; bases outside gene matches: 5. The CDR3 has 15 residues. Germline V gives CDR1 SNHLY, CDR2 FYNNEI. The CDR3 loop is CASTSLAGDYNEQFF. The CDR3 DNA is TGTGCCAGCACCTCACTAGCGGGGGACTACAATGAGCAGTTCTTC.

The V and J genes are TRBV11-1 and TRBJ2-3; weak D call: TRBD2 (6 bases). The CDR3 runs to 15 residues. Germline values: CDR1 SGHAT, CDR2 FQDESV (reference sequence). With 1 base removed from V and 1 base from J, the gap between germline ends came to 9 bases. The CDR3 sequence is CASSLVGTGTDTQYF. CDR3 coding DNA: TGTGCCAGCAGCTTAGTGGGGACTGGCACAGATACGCAGTATTTT.

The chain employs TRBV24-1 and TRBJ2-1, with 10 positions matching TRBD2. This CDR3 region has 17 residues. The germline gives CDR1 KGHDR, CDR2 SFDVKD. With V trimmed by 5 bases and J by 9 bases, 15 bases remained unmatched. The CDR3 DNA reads TGTGCCACCAGTGTCCCACTTGAGCGGGAGGGCCGCGGTGAGCAGTTCTTC. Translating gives CATSVPLEREGRGEQFF.

This CDR3 is CSVERSGGQETQYF. DNA for the CDR3: TGCAGCGTTGAAAGGAGCGGGGGCCAAGAGACCCAGTACTTC. This sequence joins TRBV29-1 and TRBJ2-5; 8 bases are shared with TRBD2. Looked up from germline, CDR1 is SQVTM and CDR2 is ANQGSEA. Trimming took 2 bases from V and 1 from J; bases not matched to a gene: 3. CDR3 length: 14 amino acids.

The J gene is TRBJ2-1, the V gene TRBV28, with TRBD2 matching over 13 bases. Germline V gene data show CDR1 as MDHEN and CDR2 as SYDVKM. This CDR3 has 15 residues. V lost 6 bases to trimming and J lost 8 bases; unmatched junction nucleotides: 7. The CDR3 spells CASSRTSGSFDEQFF. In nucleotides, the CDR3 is TGTGCCAGCAGCCGGACTAGCGGGAGCTTCGATGAGCAGTTCTTC.

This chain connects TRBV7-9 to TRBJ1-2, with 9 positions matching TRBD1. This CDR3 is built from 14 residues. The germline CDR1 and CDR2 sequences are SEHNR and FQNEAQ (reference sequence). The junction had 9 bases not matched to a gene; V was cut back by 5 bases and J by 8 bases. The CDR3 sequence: CASSPRDRAGGYTF. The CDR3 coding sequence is TGTGCCAGCAGCCCCCGGGACAGGGCAGGAGGCTACACCTTC.

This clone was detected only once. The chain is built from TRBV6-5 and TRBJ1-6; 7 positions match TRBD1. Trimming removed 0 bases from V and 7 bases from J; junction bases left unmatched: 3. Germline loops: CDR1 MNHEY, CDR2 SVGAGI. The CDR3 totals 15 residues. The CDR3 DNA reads TGTGCCAGCAGTTACTCCAGGGGGGACAATTCACCCCTCCACTTT. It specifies CASSYSRGDNSPLHF.

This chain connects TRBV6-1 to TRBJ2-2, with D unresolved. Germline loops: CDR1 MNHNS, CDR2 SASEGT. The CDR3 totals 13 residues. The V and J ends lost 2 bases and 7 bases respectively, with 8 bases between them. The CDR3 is CASSELTLGELFF. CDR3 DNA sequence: TGTGCCAGCAGTGAACTGACACTCGGGGAGCTGTTTTTT.

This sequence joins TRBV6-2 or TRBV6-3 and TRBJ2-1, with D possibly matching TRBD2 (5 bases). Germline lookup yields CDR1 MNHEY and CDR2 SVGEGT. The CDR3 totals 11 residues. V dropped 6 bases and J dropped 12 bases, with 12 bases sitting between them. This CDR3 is CASSSASLQFF. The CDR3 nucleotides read TGTGCCAGCAGCTCCGCTAGCTTGCAGTTCTTC.

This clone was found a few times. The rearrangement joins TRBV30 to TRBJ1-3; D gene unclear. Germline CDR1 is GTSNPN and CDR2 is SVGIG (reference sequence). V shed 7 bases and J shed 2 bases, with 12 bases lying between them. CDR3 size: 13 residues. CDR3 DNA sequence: TGTGCCTTGGACTGGGGAACTGGAAACACCATATATTTT. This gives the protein CALDWGTGNTIYF.

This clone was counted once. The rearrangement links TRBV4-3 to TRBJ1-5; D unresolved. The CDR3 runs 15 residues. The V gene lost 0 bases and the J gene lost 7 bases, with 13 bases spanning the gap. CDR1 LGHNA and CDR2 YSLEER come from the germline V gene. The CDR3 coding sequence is TGCGCCAGCAGCCAAGATTTAGGCGCGGGCCAGCCCCAGCATTTT. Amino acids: CASSQDLGAGQPQHF.

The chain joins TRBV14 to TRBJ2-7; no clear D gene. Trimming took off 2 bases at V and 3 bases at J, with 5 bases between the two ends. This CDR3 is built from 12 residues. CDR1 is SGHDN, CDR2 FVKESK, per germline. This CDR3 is CASSQHGYEQYF. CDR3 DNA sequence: TGTGCCAGCAGCCAACACGGCTACGAGCAGTACTTC.

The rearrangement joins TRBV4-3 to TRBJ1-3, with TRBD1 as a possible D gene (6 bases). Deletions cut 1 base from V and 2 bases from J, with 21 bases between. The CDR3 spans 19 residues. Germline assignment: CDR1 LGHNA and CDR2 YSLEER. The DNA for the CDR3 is TGCGCCAGCAGCCAAGGTGTCCTAGGGGGATCGTTAACTGGAAACACCATATATTTT. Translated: CASSQGVLGGSLTGNTIYF.

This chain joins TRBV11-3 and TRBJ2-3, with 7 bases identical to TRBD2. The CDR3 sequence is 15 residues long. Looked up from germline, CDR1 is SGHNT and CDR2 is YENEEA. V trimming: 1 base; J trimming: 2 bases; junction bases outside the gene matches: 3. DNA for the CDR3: TGTGCCAGCAGCTTAGGCCTAGCGGACACAGATACGCAGTATTTT. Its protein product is CASSLGLADTDTQYF. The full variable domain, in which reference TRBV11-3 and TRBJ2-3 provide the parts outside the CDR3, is EAGVVQSPRYKIIEKKQPVAFWCNPISGHNTLYWYLQNLGQGPELLIRYENEEAVDDSQLPKDRFSAERLKGVDSTLKIQPAELGDSAVYLCASSLGLADTDTQYFGPGTRLTVL.

CDR3 amino acids: CASSSLRWSSGNTIYF. CDR3 in DNA: TGTGCCAGCAGTTCCCTCAGATGGAGCTCTGGAAACACCATATATTTT. J is TRBJ1-3 and V is TRBV28; no clear D gene. The CDR3 is 16 residues long. Looked up from germline, CDR1 is MDHEN and CDR2 is SYDVKM. Between the trimmed V and J ends, which lost 4 bases and 0 bases, there was a span of 13 bases.

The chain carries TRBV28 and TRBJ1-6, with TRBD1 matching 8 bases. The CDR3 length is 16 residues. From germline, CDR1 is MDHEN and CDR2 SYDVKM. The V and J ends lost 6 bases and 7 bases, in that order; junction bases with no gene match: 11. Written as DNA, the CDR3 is TGTGCCAGCAGGATACAACACAGGGGGTGGAATTCACCCCTCCACTTT. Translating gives CASRIQHRGWNSPLHF. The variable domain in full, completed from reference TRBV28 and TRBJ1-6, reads DVKVTQSSRYLVKRTGEKVFLECVQDMDHENMFWYRQDPGLGLRLIYFSYDVKMKEKGDIPEGYSVSREKKERFSLILESASTNQTSMYLCASRIQHRGWNSPLHFGNGTRLTVT.

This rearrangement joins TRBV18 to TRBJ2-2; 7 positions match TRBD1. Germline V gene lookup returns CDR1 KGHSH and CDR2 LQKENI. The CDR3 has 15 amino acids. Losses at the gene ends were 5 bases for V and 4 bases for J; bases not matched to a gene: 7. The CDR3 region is CASSADRVGTGELFF. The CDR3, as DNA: TGTGCCAGCTCAGCCGACAGGGTAGGCACCGGGGAGCTGTTTTTT.